This record looks at one T cell receptor beta chain sequence and its context. The antigen is unknown. These data are taken from a study of T cells in Graves' hyperthyroidism and ophthalmopathy. The CDR3 regions of TCR beta were amplified from RNA transcripts. A set of HTBI primers served as the primers for a first-round RT-PCR of the TCR CDR3. Using its own MiXCR run on the multiplex PCR reads, TCRdb lists one record per CDR3 protein. The top ten clones hold about 8.3% of a sample with about 580,000 distinct CDR3 sequences, 46% of them seen once. Stable Graves' hyperthyroidism denoted no ophthalmopathy progression over 18 months. Regarding the study as a whole: Median prediction lead before ophthalmopathy onset was 6.5 months with the model.

The CDR3 loop spans 14 amino acids. Germline V gives CDR1 MNHNS, CDR2 SASEGT. V gave up 6 bases and J gave up 5 bases, with 16 bases separating them. J is TRBJ2-5 and V is TRBV6-1; perhaps TRBD1 as D (6 bases). Source material: peripheral blood or thyroid tissue (not recorded which). The sequence was collected from a woman younger than 35 with Graves' hyperthyroidism. CDR3 region: CASSLTGFKETQYF. CDR3 DNA sequence: TGTGCCAGCAGCTTGACAGGTTTTAAGGAGACCCAGTACTTC.